The clone carrying this T cell receptor (beta chain) was seen repeatedly, ten times or more. These data originate in a study of T-cell reconstitution after alpha-beta-depleted transplantation in children. This sample's TCRbeta library carried unique molecular identifier barcodes. TCRdb reanalysed the PCR reads using MiXCR and keeps one entry per CDR3 protein. The table has roughly 300,000 distinct CDR3 sequences, 9.5% to 10% seen once. The V and J ends lost 4 bases and 10 bases respectively, with 16 bases between them. The CDR3 is made up of 13 amino acids. The germline gives CDR1 MGHDK, CDR2 SYGVNS. Sample: PBMCs from the stem cell graft donor, taken from the stem cell graft. This chain links TRBV25-1 with TRBJ1-1, with unresolved D. The receptor was isolated from a human donor who donated a stem cell graft to a child with SCID. CDR3 in amino acids: CASSASGDPPAFF. The CDR3 coding sequence is TGTGCCAGCAGTGCATCAGGAGACCCCCCAGCTTTCTTT.